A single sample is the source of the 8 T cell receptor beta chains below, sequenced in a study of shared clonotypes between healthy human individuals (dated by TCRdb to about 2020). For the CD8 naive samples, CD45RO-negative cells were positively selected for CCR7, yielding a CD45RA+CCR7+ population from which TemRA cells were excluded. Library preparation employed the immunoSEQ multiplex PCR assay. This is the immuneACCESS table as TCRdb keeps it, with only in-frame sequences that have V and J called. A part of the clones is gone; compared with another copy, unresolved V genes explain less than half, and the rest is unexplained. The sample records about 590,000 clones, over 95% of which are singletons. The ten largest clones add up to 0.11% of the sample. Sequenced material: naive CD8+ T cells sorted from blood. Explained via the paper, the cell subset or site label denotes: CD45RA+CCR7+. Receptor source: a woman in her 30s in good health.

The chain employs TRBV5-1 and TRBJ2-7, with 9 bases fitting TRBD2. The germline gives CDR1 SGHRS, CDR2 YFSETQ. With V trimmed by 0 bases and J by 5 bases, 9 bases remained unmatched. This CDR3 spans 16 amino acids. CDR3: CASSLVPGLALHEQYF. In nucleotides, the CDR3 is TGCGCCAGCAGCTTGGTTCCCGGACTAGCGCTCCACGAGCAGTACTTC. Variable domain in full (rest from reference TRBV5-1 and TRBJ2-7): KAGVTQTPRYLIKTRGQQVTLSCSPISGHRSVSWYQQTPGQGLQFLFEYFSETQRNKGNFPGRFSGRQFSNSRSEMNVSTLELGDSALYLCASSLVPGLALHEQYFGPGTRLTVT.

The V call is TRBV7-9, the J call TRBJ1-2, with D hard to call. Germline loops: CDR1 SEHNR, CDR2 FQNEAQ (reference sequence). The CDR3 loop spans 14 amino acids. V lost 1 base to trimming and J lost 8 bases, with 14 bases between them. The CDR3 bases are TGTGCCAGCAGCTTAGATGTCAGCAGAGTCGGCTACACCTTC. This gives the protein CASSLDVSRVGYTF.

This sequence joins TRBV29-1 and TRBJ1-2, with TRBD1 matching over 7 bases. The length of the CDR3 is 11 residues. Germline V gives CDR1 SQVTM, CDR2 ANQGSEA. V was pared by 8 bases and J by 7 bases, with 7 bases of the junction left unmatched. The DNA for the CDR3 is TGCAGCCACAGGGGAATATCTGGCTACACCTTC. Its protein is CSHRGISGYTF.

CDR3 coding DNA: TGTGCCAGCAGCGGAGACAGCTTCTATGGCTACACCTTC. Protein sequence: CASSGDSFYGYTF. The genes are TRBV2 and TRBJ1-2; a weak D match, TRBD1 (5 bases). CDR1 and CDR2 (germline): SNHLY, FYNNEI. Trimming took off 6 bases at V and 4 bases at J, with 12 bases between the two ends. The CDR3 length is 13 residues.

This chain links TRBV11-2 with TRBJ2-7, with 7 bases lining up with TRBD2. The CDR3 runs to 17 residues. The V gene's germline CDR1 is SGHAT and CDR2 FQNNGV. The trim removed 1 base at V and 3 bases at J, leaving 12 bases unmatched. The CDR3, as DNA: TGTGCCAGCAGCTTAGGGGCCCCACTTCGCGGGGGCTACGAGCAGTACTTC. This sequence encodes CASSLGAPLRGGYEQYF.

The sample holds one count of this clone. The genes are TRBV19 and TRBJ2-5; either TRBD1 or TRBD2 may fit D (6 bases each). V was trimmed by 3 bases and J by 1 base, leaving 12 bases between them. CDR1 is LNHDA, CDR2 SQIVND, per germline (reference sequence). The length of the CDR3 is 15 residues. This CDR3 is CASSISKGGQETQYF. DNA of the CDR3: TGTGCCAGTAGTATTTCAAAGGGGGGCCAAGAGACCCAGTACTTC.

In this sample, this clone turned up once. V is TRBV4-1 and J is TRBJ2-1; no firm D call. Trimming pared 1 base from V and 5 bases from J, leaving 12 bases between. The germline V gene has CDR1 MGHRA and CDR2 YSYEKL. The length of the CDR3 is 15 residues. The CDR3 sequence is CASSQVHDTNNEQFF. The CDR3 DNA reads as TGCGCCAGCAGCCAAGTACATGATACAAACAATGAGCAGTTCTTC.

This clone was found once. CDR3 residues: CASSIGGTVPFHEQYF. The CDR3 nucleotides are TGTGCCAGTAGTATAGGGGGGACAGTGCCGTTCCACGAGCAGTACTTC. The rearrangement joins TRBV19 to TRBJ2-7, with 7 bases identical to TRBD1. In germline, CDR1 is LNHDA, CDR2 SQIVND (reference sequence). J was trimmed by 5 bases and V by 1 base; bases with no gene match: 11. The CDR3 is 16 residues long.